The clone carrying this TCR beta chain was seen a few times. The sample comes from a study of T cell changes during pregnancy in multiple sclerosis. V shed 6 bases, J shed 10 bases, and the junction held 9 bases outside the gene matches. The CDR3 has 14 amino acids. The germline V gene encodes CDR1 MDHEN and CDR2 SYDVKM. The method was immunoSEQ multiplex PCR; TCRdb's version includes in-frame clones alone and lacks a portion of them. This sample yields around 30,000 clones, of which 85% to 90% are seen a single time; roughly 0.79% belongs to the top ten. This chain uses TRBV28 with TRBJ1-6, with TRBD1 matching 7 bases. The origin of this receptor is a female donor with multiple sclerosis, enrolled in a pregnancy study. The sequences come from CD4+ T cells from peripheral blood mononuclear cells, collected in the second trimester of pregnancy. The DNA of the CDR3 is TGTGCCAGCAGCAGGGACAGAGCGGGCTCACCCCTCCACTTT. Translated, it gives CASSRDRAGSPLHF.